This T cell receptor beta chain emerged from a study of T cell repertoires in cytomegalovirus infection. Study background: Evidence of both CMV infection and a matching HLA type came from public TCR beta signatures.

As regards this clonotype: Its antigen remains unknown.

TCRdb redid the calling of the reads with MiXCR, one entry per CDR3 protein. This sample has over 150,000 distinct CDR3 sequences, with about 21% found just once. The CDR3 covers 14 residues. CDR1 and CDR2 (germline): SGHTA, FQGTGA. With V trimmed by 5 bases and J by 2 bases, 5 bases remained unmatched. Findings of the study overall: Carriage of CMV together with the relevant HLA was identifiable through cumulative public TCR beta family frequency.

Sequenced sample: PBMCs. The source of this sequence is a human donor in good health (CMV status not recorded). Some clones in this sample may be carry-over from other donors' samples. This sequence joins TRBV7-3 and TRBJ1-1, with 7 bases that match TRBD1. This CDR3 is CASSTGVLNTEAFF. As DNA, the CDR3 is TGTGCCAGCAGCACAGGGGTCCTAAACACTGAAGCTTTCTTT.